The rows below give T cell receptor beta chains drawn from one sample of a study of radiation and T cells in renal cell carcinoma. Here immunoSEQ multiplex PCR was the method, and the copy in TCRdb shows in-frame clones only, minus some. The sample holds 60,000 to 65,000 clones; around 81% are singletons and the top ten take under 7%. The starting material was blood, obtained from a patient whose treatment included radiotherapy and nephrectomy. The receptors originated from a man aged 60 to 69 with renal cell carcinoma. Both conserved end residues are part of each CDR3. The D gene is left open where the match is weak. Only some rows state a clone size, as once, few, many or a class for expanded clones.

J: TRBJ1-1; size: -; D: -; V: TRBV5-8; DNA: TGTGCCAGCAGCTTGCGGGATAACACTGAAGCTTTCTTT; CDR3: CASSLRDNTEAFF
J: TRBJ2-3; size: -; D: -; V: TRBV2; DNA: TGTGCCAGCAGGATTGACAGGAGGGGCACAGATACGCAGTATTTT; CDR3: CASRIDRRGTDTQYF
J: TRBJ2-7; size: -; D: -; V: TRBV7-9; DNA: TGTGCCAGCAGCCGGACCCAAGCCTACGAGCAGTACTTC; CDR3: CASSRTQAYEQYF
J: TRBJ1-1; size: -; D: TRBD1; V: TRBV4-2; DNA: TGTGCCAGCAGCCAAGATCCCTCAGGGGGACCCAACACTGAAGCTTTCTTT; CDR3: CASSQDPSGGPNTEAFF
J: TRBJ2-7; size: -; D: -; V: TRBV19; DNA: TGTGCCAGTAGTTCCTCGGTGAGCCAATACGAGCAGTACTTC; CDR3: CASSSSVSQYEQYF
J: TRBJ2-6; size: few; D: TRBD1; V: TRBV6-6; DNA: TGTGCGAGCACAGGGGGCCTGCCTGGGGCCAACGTCCTGACTTTC; CDR3: CASTGGLPGANVLTF
J: TRBJ2-1; size: -; D: -; V: TRBV29-1; DNA: TGCAGCGTTGAAGATCAACAGGGCCCGGACAATGAGCAGTTCTTC; CDR3: CSVEDQQGPDNEQFF
J: TRBJ1-1; size: once; D: TRBD1; V: TRBV27; DNA: TGTGCCAGCAGTTCTCACGGACAGGGGGGGGACACTGAAGCTTTCTTT; CDR3: CASSSHGQGGDTEAFF
J: TRBJ2-7; size: -; D: -; V: TRBV5-1; DNA: TGCGCCAGCAGCTTGGAAATACAGGGACCTTCCTACGAGCAGTACTTC; CDR3: CASSLEIQGPSYEQYF
J: TRBJ1-3; size: -; D: -; V: TRBV5-5; DNA: TGTGCCAGCATCCTGACAGGAAGCTCTGGAAACACCATATATTTT; CDR3: CASILTGSSGNTIYF
J: TRBJ2-1; size: -; D: -; V: TRBV7-6; DNA: TGTGCCAGCAGCCCCCACCAGTTGGGCATGAATGAGCAGTTCTTC; CDR3: CASSPHQLGMNEQFF
J: TRBJ1-1; size: -; D: -; V: TRBV5-1; DNA: TGCGCCAGCAGCTTGGGCTTGACGGGACAGAACACTGAAGCTTTCTTT; CDR3: CASSLGLTGQNTEAFF
J: TRBJ2-2; size: few; D: TRBD1; V: TRBV5-1; DNA: TGCGCCAGCAGCCCTCAGGGACAGGTCACCGGGGAGCTGTTTTTT; CDR3: CASSPQGQVTGELFF
J: TRBJ2-7; size: few; D: -; V: TRBV6-1; DNA: TGTGCCAGCAGAAGGGGCACATTTCTCTACGAGCAGTACTTC; CDR3: CASRRGTFLYEQYF
J: TRBJ1-5; size: -; D: -; V: TRBV5-1; DNA: TGCGCCAGCAGCTTGGCTAGCAATCAGCCCCAGCATTTT; CDR3: CASSLASNQPQHF
J: TRBJ2-1; size: -; D: TRBD2; V: TRBV19; DNA: TGTGCCAGCGGGACTAGCGGCTACAATGAGCAGTTCTTC; CDR3: CASGTSGYNEQFF
J: TRBJ1-1; size: -; D: -; V: TRBV5-1; DNA: TGCGCCAGCAGCTCAGGACAACCAGTAACTGAAGCTTTCTTT; CDR3: CASSSGQPVTEAFF
J: TRBJ1-3; size: once; D: -; V: TRBV29-1; DNA: TGCAGCGTGGGGACCGGACGAAACACCATATATTTT; CDR3: CSVGTGRNTIYF
J: TRBJ2-7; size: -; D: TRBD1; V: TRBV29-1; DNA: TGCAGCGTTCAGGCAGGGGGCGAAGAGCAGTACTTC; CDR3: CSVQAGGEEQYF
J: TRBJ1-6; size: few; D: TRBD1; V: TRBV20-1; DNA: TGCAGTGCGGGGGACAGGCCCCCCCTCCACTTT; CDR3: CSAGDRPPLHF
J: TRBJ2-1; size: -; D: -; V: TRBV11-2; DNA: TGTGCCAGCAGCTTGGGGGGAGCGTGGGGATACAATGAGCAGTTCTTC; CDR3: CASSLGGAWGYNEQFF
J: TRBJ1-2; size: -; D: -; V: TRBV6-1; DNA: TGTGCCAGCAGTGAACCCCCGAGTAACTATGGCTACACCTTC; CDR3: CASSEPPSNYGYTF
J: TRBJ2-2; size: once; D: TRBD1; V: TRBV5-4; DNA: TGTGCCAGCAGCTTGGGGGACAGGGGGCGCGTCACCGGGGAGCTGTTTTTT; CDR3: CASSLGDRGRVTGELFF
J: TRBJ1-2; size: -; D: TRBD1; V: TRBV7-8; DNA: TGTGCCAGCAGCTTATGGGACAGGGAGGGAGGTCATGGCTACACCTTC; CDR3: CASSLWDREGGHGYTF